This is a list of T cell receptor beta chains from one sample in a study of regulatory T cells in long-lasting Graves disease. TCRdb ran MiXCR on the multiplex PCR reads and lists one entry per CDR3 protein. Of more than 400,000 distinct CDR3 sequences in the sample, 15% to 20% are singletons; the top ten hold 9% to 15%. The data were also submitted as part of a second study, on T cells in Graves' hyperthyroidism and ophthalmopathy.

This sample comprised peripheral blood mononuclear cells (PBMCs), obtained at new diagnosis, from a patient treated with antithyroid drugs. These receptor sequences come from a middle-aged man with Graves disease. Each CDR3 is given with its conserved first and last residue. Fields, in order: J gene, V gene, D gene, clone size, CDR3 length, CDR3 DNA, CDR3 protein. The D gene is left open where the match is weak. For some rows the clone size is stated as once, few or many, or as a class when expanded; others skip it.

TRBJ2-3 | TRBV11-2 | - | many | 13 | TGTGCCAGCAGCCGGACCCTCCGGGATACGCAGTATTTT | CASSRTLRDTQYF
TRBJ2-7 | TRBV30 | TRBD2 | many | 14 | TGTGCCTGGAGTAGGGGACTAGCGGGATACGAGCAGTACTTC | CAWSRGLAGYEQYF
TRBJ2-7 | TRBV27 | - | - | 15 | TGTGCCAGCAGTCGGGGGAGGTGGCCTGTCCACGAGCAGTACTTC | CASSRGRWPVHEQYF
TRBJ1-1 | TRBV5-1 | TRBD1 | many | 16 | TGCGCCAGCAGTCAATTGTTCCGGGGACAGGGGGAGGAAGCTTTCTTT | CASSQLFRGQGEEAFF
TRBJ2-2 | TRBV5-1 | TRBD1 | once | 15 | TGCGCCAGCAGCTTGCCCGGACAGGGGACCGGGGAGCTGTTTTTT | CASSLPGQGTGELFF
TRBJ2-5 | TRBV30 | - | many | 11 | TGTGCCTGCCTTTGGGTGGAGACCCAGTACTTC | CACLWVETQYF
TRBJ2-2 | TRBV19 | - | - | 14 | TGTGCCAGTAGTATAAGCGCGAACACCGGGGAGCTGTTTTTT | CASSISANTGELFF
TRBJ2-5 | TRBV29-1 | - | many | 13 | TGCAGCGGAGAATCGGATATCCAAGAGACCCAGTACTTC | CSGESDIQETQYF
TRBJ2-7 | TRBV5-1 | TRBD1 | - | 16 | TGCGCCAGCATCATTCTCGGACAGGGGAATCCCTACGAGCAGTACTTC | CASIILGQGNPYEQYF
TRBJ1-4 | TRBV30 | TRBD1 | many | 15 | TGTGCCTGGAACGGACAGGGGGCAACTAATGAAAAACTGTTTTTT | CAWNGQGATNEKLFF
TRBJ2-1 | TRBV3-1 | TRBD2 | many | 18 | TGTGCCAGCAGCCAGCTGAGCACGGGACTAGCGGGAGTTGGTGAGCAGTTCTTC | CASSQLSTGLAGVGEQFF
TRBJ2-1 | TRBV12-5 | TRBD2 | - | 20 | TGTGCTAGTGGTTTTTTCTCTGGGACTAGCGGGGTCCCCTCCTACAATGAGCAGTTCTTC | CASGFFSGTSGVPSYNEQFF
TRBJ2-1 | TRBV7-3 | TRBD2 | many | 16 | TGTGCCAGCAGCTCCCGACTAGCGGGAGGTTCTCGTGAGCAGTTCTTC | CASSSRLAGGSREQFF
TRBJ1-1 | TRBV20-1 | - | - | 14 | TGCAGTGCTCGAAATCCGGGACGGAACACTGAAGCTTTCTTT | CSARNPGRNTEAFF
TRBJ2-2 | TRBV30 | TRBD1 | many | 14 | TGTGCCTGGAAACGACAGGGGACCACCGGGGAGCTGTTTTTT | CAWKRQGTTGELFF
TRBJ2-3 | TRBV27 | - | - | 13 | TGTGCCAGCAGTACTCTGTTCACAGATACGCAGTATTTT | CASSTLFTDTQYF
TRBJ2-1 | TRBV20-1 | - | - | 14 | TGCAGTGCTAGAGCGGGACAAGGGGGCAATGAGCAGTTCTTC | CSARAGQGGNEQFF
TRBJ2-1 | TRBV20-1 | TRBD2 | many | 16 | TGCAGTGCTAGAGATTTGGCGGGAGGGCCCTACAATGAGCAGTTCTTC | CSARDLAGGPYNEQFF
TRBJ1-1 | TRBV30 | - | many | 14 | TGTGCCTGGAGTGTATTAGGAGGGTCGGCTGAAGCTTTCTTT | CAWSVLGGSAEAFF
TRBJ2-7 | TRBV5-1 | TRBD1 | few | 16 | TGCGCCAGCAGCTTAGACAGGGGAGAGATTGGCTACGAGCAGTACTTC | CASSLDRGEIGYEQYF
TRBJ2-1 | TRBV11-2 | - | - | 14 | TGTGCCAGCAGCGCCGGTGAAGACTACAATGAGCAGTTCTTC | CASSAGEDYNEQFF
TRBJ1-4 | TRBV16 | - | many | 14 | TGTGCCAGCAGCCAATCGAACGGTAATGAAAAACTGTTTTTT | CASSQSNGNEKLFF
TRBJ1-1 | TRBV20-1 | TRBD1 | many | 15 | TGCAGTGCTAGAAAATCCGACAGGGGGAACACTGAAGCTTTCTTT | CSARKSDRGNTEAFF
TRBJ1-1 | TRBV7-8 | - | - | 13 | TGTGCCAGCAGCTCGAAACAGAGCACTGAAGCTTTCTTT | CASSSKQSTEAFF
TRBJ2-1 | TRBV5-1 | TRBD1 | many | 15 | TGCGCCAGCAGCTCACGACAGGGGTTCTACAATGAGCAGTTCTTC | CASSSRQGFYNEQFF
TRBJ2-7 | TRBV28 | TRBD2 | - | 15 | TGTGCCAGCAGTTTGAGCGGGAGTCGATCCTACGAGCAGTACTTC | CASSLSGSRSYEQYF
TRBJ1-2 | TRBV5-6 | - | - | 14 | TGTGCCAGCAGATATGAGGACGGTAACTATGGCTACACCTTC | CASRYEDGNYGYTF
TRBJ1-4 | TRBV5-1 | - | - | 13 | TGCGCCAGCAGCTTGGGGGGATTTGAAAAACTGTTTTTT | CASSLGGFEKLFF
TRBJ1-2 | TRBV28 | - | many | 12 | TGTGCCAGCAGTTTAGGTCGCTATGGCTACACCTTC | CASSLGRYGYTF
TRBJ2-1 | TRBV12-3/TRBV12-4 | - | - | 19 | TGTGCCAGCAGTCCCCCACCCGCCAGCCGGCGGAGAATATTAAATGAGCAGTTCTTC | CASSPPPASRRRILNEQFF
TRBJ1-1 | TRBV29-1 | - | - | 14 | TGCAGCGTTTCCCGCCAGGGCCCGAACACTGAAGCTTTCTTT | CSVSRQGPNTEAFF
TRBJ2-7 | TRBV12-3/TRBV12-4 | TRBD1 | few | 14 | TGTGCCAGCAGGTCCGGGACAGTAGTCTACGAGCAGTACTTC | CASRSGTVVYEQYF
TRBJ1-1 | TRBV29-1 | TRBD1 | few | 11 | TGCAGCGCGACAGGGGACACTGAAGCTTTCTTT | CSATGDTEAFF
TRBJ2-4 | TRBV12-3/TRBV12-4 | - | many | 14 | TGTGCCAGCAGTCACAGGGACCCCAAAAACATTCAGTACTTC | CASSHRDPKNIQYF
TRBJ2-7 | TRBV20-1 | - | - | 14 | TGCAGTGCTAGGCCGCCCGAACTCGGGTACGAGCAGTACTTC | CSARPPELGYEQYF
TRBJ2-1 | TRBV3-1 | - | - | 15 | TGTGCCAGCAGCCAAACCGGACTGAACTACAATGAGCAGTTCTTC | CASSQTGLNYNEQFF
TRBJ2-2 | TRBV4-1 | TRBD2 | - | 17 | TGCGCCAGCAGCCAAGGGGGACTAGGGTCAAACACCGGGGAGCTGTTTTTT | CASSQGGLGSNTGELFF
TRBJ2-4 | TRBV28 | - | - | 15 | TGTGCCAACAGCCCACACCCCGGGACCGACGGCATTCAGTACTTC | CANSPHPGTDGIQYF
TRBJ2-1 | TRBV29-1 | TRBD1 | many | 14 | TGCAGCGCCGTAGGACAGGGGATTTACAATGAGCAGTTCTTC | CSAVGQGIYNEQFF
TRBJ2-2 | TRBV12-3/TRBV12-4 | - | - | 15 | TGTGCCAGCAGTTTCGCCGCGGAGGGGACCGGGGAGCTGTTTTTT | CASSFAAEGTGELFF
TRBJ2-5 | TRBV5-1 | - | few | 16 | TGCGCCAGCAGCTTGGCCGTTTCGGGGGCGGAGGAGACCCAGTACTTC | CASSLAVSGAEETQYF
TRBJ2-7 | TRBV3-1 | - | many | 14 | TGTGCCAGCAGCCAAGGACCAGAGATGGGCGAGCAGTACTTC | CASSQGPEMGEQYF
TRBJ2-7 | TRBV11-3 | TRBD1 | - | 14 | TGTGCCAGCAATCCCGGGACAGGGATTGACGAGCAGTACTTC | CASNPGTGIDEQYF
TRBJ2-7 | TRBV6-2/TRBV6-3 | TRBD2 | many | 15 | TGTGCCAGCAGTGCCCTAGCGGGAGGGACCTACGAGCAGTACTTC | CASSALAGGTYEQYF
TRBJ2-1 | TRBV10-3 | - | - | 13 | TGTGCCATCAAAGGGGGGAACACTAATGAGCAGTTCTTC | CAIKGGNTNEQFF
TRBJ1-6 | TRBV11-3 | - | - | 16 | TGTGCCAGCAGCACCGACGGGAGCTCCTATAATTCACCCCTCCACTTT | CASSTDGSSYNSPLHF
TRBJ2-5 | TRBV2 | - | many | 13 | TGTGCCAGCAGCCCTTTGAGGCCAGAGACCCAGTACTTC | CASSPLRPETQYF
TRBJ2-4 | TRBV15 | - | - | 16 | TGTGCCACCAGCGGCGGACGGGGGGCCAGCAAAAACATTCAGTACTTC | CATSGGRGASKNIQYF
TRBJ2-1 | TRBV19 | - | - | 15 | TGTGCCAGTAGTATTCTGACTCCTTCTACCAATGAGCAGTTCTTC | CASSILTPSTNEQFF
TRBJ2-7 | TRBV30 | - | many | 13 | TGTGCCTGGAGTAAGGACAGAATCAACGAGCAGTACTTC | CAWSKDRINEQYF